Each of the 31 T cell receptor beta chains below was sequenced from the same sample in a study of CD8+CD57+ T cells in acquired aplastic anemia. Those patients picked for sequencing had displayed CD8+CD57+ cell expansion on flow cytometry. Template material for TCR beta VDJ and CDR3 profiling consisted of genomic DNA. Each CDR3 protein gets one entry after TCRdb re-called the reads with MiXCR. The sample holds 170,000 or so distinct CDR3 sequences; about 50% are singletons and the top ten take about 30%. Sequenced: sorted CD4+, CD8+, or CD8+CD57+ T cells (not recorded which) from PBMCs. These receptors originate from a human donor with aplastic anemia.

The rearrangement joins TRBV15 to TRBJ1-2; the match to TRBD1 covers 9 bases. The CDR3 has 14 residues. The J segment lost 9 bases and the V segment lost 0 bases, leaving 5 bases of the junction unmatched. CDR1 is LNHNV, CDR2 YYDKDF, per germline (reference sequence). CDR3: CATSREGQGLSYTF. The CDR3 DNA reads as TGTGCCACCAGCAGAGAGGGACAGGGTCTTAGCTACACCTTC. The entire variable domain, with the rest obtained from reference TRBV15 and TRBJ1-2, is as follows: DAMVIQNPRYQVTQFGKPVTLSCSQTLNHNVMYWYQQKSSQAPKLLFHYYDKDFNNEADTPDNFQSRRPNTSFCFLDIRSPGLGDTAMYLCATSREGQGLSYTFGSGTRLTVV.

This clonotype was recorded at least ten times. The chain links TRBV5-1 to TRBJ2-3, with TRBD2 matching 10 bases. There are 15 residues in the CDR3. With 0 bases clipped from V and 5 bases from J, the junction kept 3 bases outside the gene matches. Germline V CDR1 and CDR2: SGHRS, YFSETQ. The CDR3 is CASSLASGGGDTQYF. The DNA for the CDR3 is TGCGCCAGCAGCTTGGCCAGCGGGGGGGGAGATACGCAGTATTTT.

This sequence joins TRBV7-2 and TRBJ2-7, with D possibly being TRBD1 (6 bases). The V end lost 2 bases, the J end lost 6 bases, and 11 bases lay between the germline ends. Looked up from germline, CDR1 is SGHTA and CDR2 is FQGNSA. The CDR3 has 13 amino acids. CDR3 coding DNA: TGTGCCAGCAGCTTATACAGGGATAGCGAGCAGTACTTC. Translation gives CASSLYRDSEQYF.

This chain links TRBV2 with TRBJ1-2; D unresolved. V was clipped by 10 bases and J by 1 base, with 19 bases between them. The CDR3 runs to 15 residues. Germline CDR1 is SNHLY and CDR2 is FYNNEI. Written as DNA, the CDR3 is TGTGCCACCCTACCTTCTAATTTGAATAACTATGGCTACACCTTC. Translated, it gives CATLPSNLNNYGYTF.

The V gene is TRBV24-1, the J gene TRBJ1-5, with 7 bases aligning to TRBD1. V trimming: 8 bases; J trimming: 8 bases; junction bases outside the gene matches: 5. In germline, CDR1 is KGHDR, CDR2 SFDVKD. The CDR3 is made up of 12 amino acids. CDR3 sequence (DNA): TGTGCCACCAATCGACAGGGCGAGCCCCAGCATTTT. Its protein product is CATNRQGEPQHF.

Concerning this clonotype: A junction boundary mismatches the germline segment, possibly from a read error. The chain couples TRBV19 to TRBJ2-3, with 9 bases lining up with TRBD1. This CDR3 is 14 amino acids long. Germline CDR1 is LNHDA and CDR2 is SQIVND (reference sequence). The CDR3 loop reads CASSHDRGSDTQYF. The CDR3 nucleotides are TGCGCCAGTAGTCACGACAGGGGGTCAGATACGCAGTATTTT. The variable domain in full, with the rest retrieved from reference TRBV19 and TRBJ2-3, is DGGITQSPKYLFRKEGQNVTLSCEQNLNHDAMYWYRQDPGQGLRLIYYSQIVNDFQKGDIAEGYSVSREKKESFPLTVTSAQKNPTAFYLCASSHDRGSDTQYFGPGTRLTVL.

Of note for this clonotype: Its ends do not fully match the called genes, so a read error is possible. This chain links TRBV4-3 with TRBJ2-1; 12 nucleotides line up with TRBD2. Germline CDR1 LGHNA, CDR2 YSLEER. This CDR3 is built from 16 residues. The CDR3, as DNA: TGCGCCAGCAGCAAAGATCGGACTAGCGGGAACAATGAGCAGTTCTTC. This codes for CASSKDRTSGNNEQFF.

This chain uses TRBV7-2 with TRBJ2-7; D is perhaps TRBD1 (6 bases). Germline-derived CDR1 and CDR2 are SGHTA and FQGNSA. The CDR3 loop spans 15 amino acids. Trimming took 8 bases from V and 0 from J, leaving 17 bases between them. CDR3 in amino acids: CASLPRDTTSYEQYF. CDR3 coding DNA: TGTGCCAGCCTTCCCCGGGACACCACCTCCTACGAGCAGTACTTC.

The CDR3 DNA is TGTGCCAGCACCCGAGACAGGGGAGTAGAGACCCAGTACTTC. This encodes CASTRDRGVETQYF. The chain is built from TRBV2 and TRBJ2-5, with 8 bases lining up with TRBD1. Germline V gene lookup returns CDR1 SNHLY and CDR2 FYNNEI. The ends lost 7 bases at V and 4 bases at J; junction bases unmatched: 8. The CDR3 spans 14 residues.

This sequence joins TRBV20-1 and TRBJ1-2, with D tentatively TRBD1 (5 bases). Trimming cost V 4 bases and J 8 bases, with 17 bases left between them. Germline CDR1 reads DFQATT; CDR2 reads SNEGSKA (reference sequence). CDR3 size: 13 residues. The CDR3 loop is CSATRVGGYGYTF. CDR3 nucleotide sequence: TGCAGTGCTACCCGAGTGGGGGGATACGGCTACACCTTC.

The rearrangement links TRBV15 to TRBJ2-5; D gene uncertain. Germline assignment: CDR1 LNHNV and CDR2 YYDKDF (reference sequence). The CDR3 consists of 13 residues. Trimming took off 3 bases at V and 5 bases at J, with 10 bases between the two ends. The CDR3 nucleotides are TGTGCCACCAGCAGGAGGCAGTGGGAGACCCAGTACTTC. Protein: CATSRRQWETQYF.

The chain combines TRBV4-1 with TRBJ1-1; a possible D gene is TRBD1 (5 bases). Deletions cut 2 bases from V and 5 bases from J, with 12 bases between. The CDR3 extends over 14 amino acids. Germline V gene data show CDR1 as MGHRA and CDR2 as YSYEKL. The CDR3 region has the DNA TGCGCCAGCAGCCAATCTGAGGGGTGGACTGAAGCTTTCTTT. As protein: CASSQSEGWTEAFF.

This clonotype was detected a few times. The chain links TRBV27 to TRBJ1-5; D possibly corresponds to TRBD1 (6 bases). This CDR3 has 13 residues. Germline V CDR1 and CDR2: MNHEY, SMNVEV (reference sequence). Between the trimmed V and J ends, which lost 5 bases and 5 bases, there was a span of 10 bases. CDR3 region: CASSTGRHQPQHF. The CDR3 DNA sequence: TGTGCCAGCAGTACAGGGAGGCATCAGCCCCAGCATTTT.

The V call is TRBV6-2 or TRBV6-3, the J call TRBJ1-2, with D perhaps matching TRBD1 (5 bases). Germline-derived CDR1 and CDR2 are MNHEY and SVGEGT. Trimming left V 7 bases short and J 3 bases short, with 18 bases between. This CDR3 is 15 amino acids long. The CDR3 reads CASNMGRPFYYGYTF. The DNA of the CDR3 is TGTGCCAGCAACATGGGACGGCCCTTTTACTATGGCTACACCTTC.

This chain links TRBV27 with TRBJ1-1; possible D gene TRBD1, 6 bases. The CDR3 loop spans 15 amino acids. Germline V CDR1 and CDR2: MNHEY, SMNVEV (reference sequence). V was clipped by 1 base and J by 6 bases, with 15 bases between them. The CDR3 DNA is TGTGCCAGCAGTTTATTTCGGGGGCAACCCCCTGAAGCTTTCTTT. This codes for CASSLFRGQPPEAFF.

The gene calls are TRBV20-1 and TRBJ2-3, with 8 bases identical to TRBD2. Germline CDR1 is DFQATT and CDR2 is SNEGSKA (reference sequence). Losses at the gene ends were 6 bases for V and 0 bases for J; bases not matched to a gene: 11. The CDR3 has 16 amino acids. The CDR3 DNA follows: TGCAGTGCCCATTATAGCGGGACTCGCAGCACAGATACGCAGTATTTT. Translating gives CSAHYSGTRSTDTQYF.

Concerning this clonotype itself: Its ends do not fully match the called genes, so a read error is possible. The chain uses TRBV5-8 and TRBJ2-7; tentative D call: TRBD1 (6 bases). The germline V gene encodes CDR1 SGHTS and CDR2 YDEGEE. The CDR3 loop spans 12 amino acids. CDR3 residues: CACSLDSYGQYF. CDR3 in DNA: TGTGCCTGCAGCTTGGACAGCTACGGGCAGTACTTC.

This clonotype was picked up many times. V usage is TRBV20-1 and J usage is TRBJ2-7; 14 nucleotides line up with TRBD2. The CDR3 runs 15 residues. V lost 2 bases and J lost 3; bases outside the gene matches: 3. In germline, CDR1 is DFQATT, CDR2 SNEGSKA (reference sequence). The CDR3 DNA reads TGCAGTGCTAGATCGGGACTAGCGGGAGTCTACGAGCAGTACTTC. Translated, it gives CSARSGLAGVYEQYF.

This clonotype has a count of ten or more. The CDR3 region has the DNA TGTGCCAGCAGCCCCGGACAGGTAAAGGCTACTGAAGCTTTCTTT. This encodes CASSPGQVKATEAFF. The chain has TRBV25-1 and TRBJ1-1; 7 bases are a match to TRBD1. V shed 6 bases and J 5 bases; nucleotides not matched to a gene: 12. This CDR3 has 15 amino acids. Looked up from germline, CDR1 is MGHDK and CDR2 is SYGVNS.

This clonotype was observed many times. The rearrangement uses TRBV12-3 or TRBV12-4 and TRBJ1-1; 8 nucleotides match TRBD1. The length of the CDR3 is 15 residues. V lost 5 bases to trimming and J lost 0 bases; unmatched junction nucleotides: 5. Written as DNA, the CDR3 is TGTGCCAGCAGTCCCTACAGGGGGATGAACACTGAAGCTTTCTTT. Encoded protein: CASSPYRGMNTEAFF.

The chain carries TRBV7-3 and TRBJ2-5; TRBD2 matches at 10 bases. Germline loops: CDR1 SGHTA, CDR2 FQGTGA. J was trimmed by 2 bases and V by 5 bases; bases with no gene match: 5. The CDR3 sequence is 15 residues long. CDR3 in amino acids: CASSESGREQETQYF. The CDR3 nucleotides are TGTGCCAGCAGCGAGAGCGGGAGGGAACAAGAGACCCAGTACTTC.

This clonotype was counted a few times. The chain joins TRBV18 to TRBJ2-1, with D possibly being TRBD1 (8 bases). CDR1 and CDR2 (germline): KGHSH, LQKENI. The CDR3 is 15 residues long. The V gene lost 1 base and the J gene lost 5 bases, with 12 bases spanning the gap. For the CDR3, the DNA is TGTGCCAGCTCACCACATACAGGGGGGGACAATGAGCAGTTCTTC. This codes for CASSPHTGGDNEQFF.

This clonotype was recorded at least ten times. The chain carries TRBV20-1 and TRBJ2-7; TRBD2 is a possible D gene (6 bases). CDR1 and CDR2 from the germline V gene are DFQATT and SNEGSKA (reference sequence). V lost 3 bases and J lost 4, with 13 bases in between. The length of the CDR3 is 13 residues. In nucleotides, the CDR3 is TGCAGTGCTAGCGGGAGTGGAGGGTACGAGCAGTACTTC. It encodes CSASGSGGYEQYF.

With respect to this clonotype: One junction end disagrees with the germline gene, perhaps due to a read error. V gene TRBV29-1 combines with J gene TRBJ1-1; D possibly corresponds to TRBD1 (6 bases). The germline V gene has CDR1 SQVTM and CDR2 ANQGSEA. This CDR3 is 12 amino acids long. The CDR3 DNA is TGCAGCGTTGGGGGGCAGGGCTATGGAGCTGTCTTT. Protein sequence: CSVGGQGYGAVF.

In nucleotides, the CDR3 is TGTGCCAGTAGTGGGTTTTCGAGAGATACGCAGTATTTT. It encodes CASSGFSRDTQYF. The rearrangement uses TRBV19 and TRBJ2-3, with D uncertain. Germline assignment: CDR1 LNHDA and CDR2 SQIVND (reference sequence). CDR3 length: 13 amino acids. Trimming cost V 5 bases and J 5 bases, with 11 bases left between them.

In its sample, this clonotype was seen many times. The rearrangement links TRBV4-3 to TRBJ1-1, with 10 bases identical to TRBD1. Trimming removed 0 bases from V and 3 bases from J; junction bases left unmatched: 10. This CDR3 has 18 amino acids. Germline lookup yields CDR1 LGHNA and CDR2 YSLEER. As DNA, the CDR3 is TGCGCCAGCAGCCAAGAAGACAGGGGGCTATTCGTGGACACTGAAGCTTTCTTT. Translated, it gives CASSQEDRGLFVDTEAFF.

This clonotype was seen only a few times. A much larger clone differs by one base, so this may be a read error. V usage is TRBV7-3 and J usage is TRBJ2-6, with D perhaps given as TRBD1 or TRBD2 (5 bases each). Germline assignment: CDR1 SGHTA and CDR2 FQGTGA. This CDR3 contains 17 residues. The CDR3 spells CASSLWDGDPRANVLAF. The CDR3 DNA follows: TGTGCCAGCAGCCTTTGGGATGGGGACCCTAGGGCCAACGTCCTGGCTTTC.

The gene calls are TRBV2 and TRBJ1-2, with 7 bases matching TRBD1. Germline V CDR1 and CDR2: SNHLY, FYNNEI. V lost 6 bases and J lost 1; bases outside the gene matches: 5. CDR3 size: 14 residues. In nucleotides, the CDR3 is TGTGCCAGCAGAGGGGACAGCCATAACTATGGCTACACCTTC. Its protein product is CASRGDSHNYGYTF.

This clonotype was detected ten times or more. The V call is TRBV29-1, the J call TRBJ2-7; 7 bases agree with TRBD2. The germline V gene has CDR1 SQVTM and CDR2 ANQGSEA. Trimming cost V 2 bases and J 3 bases; bases outside gene matches: 4. There are 13 residues in the CDR3. The CDR3: CSVELAVNYEQYF. The CDR3 DNA sequence: TGCAGCGTTGAACTAGCGGTTAACTACGAGCAGTACTTC.

As concerns this clonotype: This may arise from a read error, as a much more abundant clone is one base away. The rearrangement joins TRBV19 to TRBJ1-1, with D maybe TRBD1 (6 bases). The length of the CDR3 is 16 residues. Germline V lookup: CDR1 LNHDA, CDR2 SQIVND (reference sequence). In nucleotides, the CDR3 is TGTGCCAGTAGTATGCGGGGGGCGACTCTAGGCACTGAAGTTTTCTTT. It specifies CASSMRGATLGTEVFF.

This clonotype was counted ten times or more. This chain uses TRBV6-5 with TRBJ1-2; a possible D gene is TRBD1 (6 bases). The germline gives CDR1 MNHEY, CDR2 SVGAGI. The CDR3 has 17 residues. The V gene lost 2 bases and the J gene lost 2 bases, with 18 bases spanning the gap. The CDR3 DNA reads TGTGCCAGCAGTTACGATGGGACACCCGGAGGAAACTATGGCTACACCTTC. Translating it yields CASSYDGTPGGNYGYTF.